This record concerns one T cell receptor (beta chain) sequence. Its antigen is undetermined. Using immunoSEQ multiplex PCR, the repertoire was profiled, and TCRdb retains in-frame clones only, with some absent. The sample holds roughly 75,000 clones, about 83% seen once. This CDR3 has 16 amino acids. V shed 5 bases and J shed 4 bases, with 20 bases lying between them. Germline V gene lookup returns CDR1 PRHDT and CDR2 FYEKMQ (reference sequence). The data stem from a study of T cell responses to AZD1222 COVID-19 vaccine. Study-level results: The study sampled repertoires only after the peak T cell response. Recipients of two AZD1222 doses showed rising Spike-specific TCR breadth and depth. Reportedly, nearly half of unique spike TCRs recognized epitopes outside B.1.351/B.1.1.7 mutations.

This TCR was recovered from an adult in good health. The sequences come from peripheral blood, collected on day 0 of AZD1222 vaccination. The chain couples TRBV13 to TRBJ1-1; D is undetermined. CDR3 DNA sequence: TGTGCCAGCAGCACGAGACCCGGTGAGGCGGGCACTGAAGCTTTCTTT. Translated, it gives CASSTRPGEAGTEAFF.